What follows is one T cell receptor (beta chain) and its context. The record originates from a study of Ad26.COV2.S vaccination and SARS-CoV-2 variants. The treatment here: 19 received Ad26.COV2.S at low or high dose, single or two shots; roughly 5 received placebo; per-sample allocation not given. The samples date from day 63 after the first vaccine or placebo injection. The CDR3 loop spans 14 amino acids. From germline, CDR1 is SGHRS and CDR2 YFSETQ. Trimming pared 3 bases from V and 3 bases from J, leaving 13 bases between. Profiling relied on immunoSEQ multiplex PCR, and the TCRdb table lists in-frame clones only, not all of them. The data show about 400,000 clones, approximately 90% seen once.

The rearrangement uses TRBV5-1 and TRBJ2-7; tentative D call: TRBD1 (6 bases). The sequencing here drew on peripheral blood, taken in a trial of Ad26.COV2.S vaccine versus placebo. The TCR originated in a person aged 18-65 years who received the Ad26.COV2.S COVID-19 vaccine or a placebo. The CDR3 bases are TGCGCCAGCAGCTCCCGGGACACCTACTACGAGCAGTACTTC. Translation gives CASSSRDTYYEQYF. The full variable domain, its missing parts supplied by reference TRBV5-1 and TRBJ2-7, is KAGVTQTPRYLIKTRGQQVTLSCSPISGHRSVSWYQQTPGQGLQFLFEYFSETQRNKGNFPGRFSGRQFSNSRSEMNVSTLELGDSALYLCASSSRDTYYEQYFGPGTRLTVT.